The 3 T cell receptor beta chains in this list originate from one sample, sequenced in a study of CD8+ T cells in alopecia areata. Extracted RNA was reverse transcribed into cDNA, the sequencing template. The assay was immunoSEQ multiplex PCR, and TCRdb's table has in-frame clones only and misses some. This sample yields more than 90,000 clones, of which just under 60% are seen a single time; around 17% belongs to the top ten. The treatment: oral pan-JAK inhibitor, 5-10 mg twice daily. Sequenced material: CD8+ T cells sorted from blood, taken at week 56, from a patient treated with tofacitinib. These receptors originate from a human donor with alopecia areata.

V is TRBV15 and J is TRBJ2-3; 8 bases agree with TRBD2. The CDR3 is 15 amino acids. V shed 1 base and J 4 bases; nucleotides not matched to a gene: 4. CDR1 and CDR2 from the germline V gene are LNHNV and YYDKDF (reference sequence). Written as DNA, the CDR3 is TGTGCCACCAGCAGAGCGGGGGGGGCCGCAGATACGCAGTATTTT. It translates to CATSRAGGAADTQYF.

Here the CDR3 reads CATSTIRLQGSEAFF. CDR3 DNA: TGTGCCACCAGCACCATAAGACTCCAGGGTTCTGAAGCTTTCTTT. The chain links TRBV15 to TRBJ1-1, with D possibly TRBD1 on 5 matching bases. This CDR3 contains 15 residues. Germline assignment: CDR1 LNHNV and CDR2 YYDKDF (reference sequence). Trimming took off 4 bases at V and 6 bases at J, with 18 bases between the two ends.

The V and J genes are TRBV9 and TRBJ2-7; TRBD1 is a possible D gene (6 bases). The CDR3 is 14 residues long. Germline values: CDR1 SGDLS, CDR2 YYNGEE. The germline V and J ends were trimmed by 4 bases and 5 bases, with 16 bases remaining between them. CDR3 residues: CASSPRHPGDEQYF. The DNA for the CDR3 is TGTGCCAGCAGCCCCCGTCACCCAGGGGACGAGCAGTACTTC.